This TCR beta chain came from a study of control samples from healthy donors and cancer patients. Generated by immunoSEQ multiplex PCR, the TCRdb table keeps only in-frame clones and is missing some. In the table there are roughly 140,000 clones, more than 85% of which are singletons. The trim removed 6 bases at V and 6 bases at J, leaving 11 bases unmatched. The CDR3 totals 14 residues. Germline V lookup: CDR1 MNHEY, CDR2 SMNVEV (reference sequence). The sequenced sample consisted of blood. The clonotype comes from a man between 45 and 60 years old in good health. The chain recombines TRBV27 with TRBJ2-7; TRBD1 matches 7 bases. CDR3 bases: TGTGCCAGCAGCCTTCGACAGGGAAGTGGCGAGCAGTACTTC. Translation: CASSLRQGSGEQYF.